This T cell receptor (beta chain) was sequenced in a study of regulatory T cells in long-lasting Graves disease. The CDR3 is 15 residues long. Germline-derived CDR1 and CDR2 are SGHDN and FVKESK. V lost 2 bases to trimming and J lost 4 bases, with 14 bases between them. As to time point: newly diagnosed GD, antithyroid drugs for less than 3 months. The TCR library was made from RNA extracted from PBMCs. Relying on iRepertoire HTBI primers and Arm-PCR of CDR3 regions, the team built TCR beta libraries. MiXCR, run by TCRdb on the multiplex PCR reads, gives a single entry per CDR3 protein. The table shows around 480,000 distinct CDR3 sequences, with more than 15% occurring only once. This same sample was also part of a study on T cells in Graves' hyperthyroidism and ophthalmopathy.

The TCR sequence derives from a middle-aged woman with Graves disease. The source was peripheral blood mononuclear cells (PBMCs), collected at new diagnosis, from a patient treated with antithyroid drugs. The chain couples TRBV14 to TRBJ2-5; D is undetermined. The CDR3 loop reads CASSQNPAPPETQYF. In nucleotides, the CDR3 is TGTGCCAGCAGCCAAAACCCGGCCCCCCCAGAGACCCAGTACTTC.